The TCR beta chain described here comes from a study of a mutant IDH1 vaccine in newly diagnosed glioma. Whole-study context: Patients in the study were vaccinated eight times, receiving shots in weeks 1, 3, 5, 7, 11, 15, 19 and 23. Onset of vaccination occurred 4-6 weeks following radiotherapy alone, or with temozolomide cycles.

Described time point: week 23, last vaccination. Every vaccine dose comprised 300 ug of mutant IDH1 20-mer peptide plus topical imiquimod. Diagnosis in the donors showed new WHO grade 3 or 4 astrocytomas that were IDH1-mutant and ATRX-lost. Generated by immunoSEQ multiplex PCR, the TCRdb table keeps only in-frame clones and is missing some. The sample includes tens of thousands of clones, 84% of them seen just once. Unmatched junction bases numbered 12, after V lost 6 bases and J lost 0 bases. The CDR3 sequence is 16 residues long. The germline V gene encodes CDR1 GTSNPN and CDR2 SVGIG (reference sequence). This clone was observed a handful of times. Its antigen remains unknown.

The specimen comprised PBMCs, sampled from a glioma patient whose treatment included an IDH1 peptide vaccine. The origin of this receptor is a man aged 18 to 29 with glioma. This chain joins TRBV30 and TRBJ1-1, with TRBD1 matching 8 bases. DNA of the CDR3: TGTGCCTGCCCCTCAGGGGGCGCGGGAGTGAACACTGAAGCTTTCTTT. Protein product: CACPSGGAGVNTEAFF.